The source of this T cell receptor (beta chain) is a study of cytomegalovirus exposure and HLA in healthy donors. At the level of the study: Inside one of the first data releases sat 75 million to 100 million unique TCRs taken from HLA-typed donors.

Study findings and constraints: Per a later analysis, HLA-associated TCR beta chains showed more clonal expansion than other, equally common TCR beta chains. The authors later linked a missense DCLRE1C variant to TCR beta V- and J-gene trimming.

Points on this clone: No antigen is known for it.

The study ran its PCR with 60 Vbeta and 13 Jbeta primers. Data came from immunoSEQ multiplex PCR; TCRdb stores just in-frame clones and leaves some out. The sample records 200,000 or so clones, 78% being singletons. The CDR3 spans 17 residues. CDR1 and CDR2 from the germline V gene are LNHNV and YYDKDF (reference sequence). With 1 base removed from V and 6 bases from J, the gap between germline ends came to 19 bases. Healthy bone marrow donors made up the donor group. The sample was PBMCs. The chain joins TRBV15 to TRBJ1-5, with D unclear. This sequence originates from a woman in her 30s in good health and CMV-seropositive. The CDR3 sequence: CATSRVVSSAVFQPQHF. CDR3 DNA: TGTGCCACCAGCAGAGTAGTCTCGAGCGCGGTTTTTCAGCCCCAGCATTTT.